These 9 T cell receptor beta chains share one sample of origin, sequenced in a study of blood T cell repertoires in COVID-19. The data were produced by immunoSEQ multiplex PCR, yet TCRdb's version contains in-frame clones alone and is incomplete. The table has 120,000 or so clones, around 86% seen once. Input material: peripheral blood. Receptors originate from a man aged 35-49 years with acute or convalescent COVID-19.

This clone was detected many times. The chain uses TRBV6-4 and TRBJ2-3; D is undetermined. The CDR3 runs to 15 residues. V gave up 0 bases and J gave up 1 base, with 8 bases separating them. The germline gives CDR1 MRHNA, CDR2 SNTAGT. CDR3: CASSDSNLGTDTQYF. The CDR3 coding sequence is TGTGCCAGCAGTGACTCGAACCTAGGCACAGATACGCAGTATTTT.

V and J are TRBV2 and TRBJ1-2; 12 bases are a match to TRBD1. Germline loops: CDR1 SNHLY, CDR2 FYNNEI. V shed 7 bases, J shed 8 bases, and the junction held 14 bases outside the gene matches. CDR3 length: 16 residues. The DNA for the CDR3 is TGTGCCAGCATGGGGGGACAGGGGGCGGTTATATCCGGCTACACCTTC. Its protein is CASMGGQGAVISGYTF.

This sequence joins TRBV5-5 and TRBJ1-4; D is unresolved. The CDR3 runs to 14 residues. Trimming shortened V by 2 bases and J by 3 bases, and 8 bases separated the two germline ends. Germline V gene lookup returns CDR1 SGHKS and CDR2 YYEKEE (reference sequence). The CDR3 nucleotides are TGTGCCAGCAGCTTTCTGGCCTCTAATGAAAAACTGTTTTTT. It codes for CASSFLASNEKLFF.

The chain links TRBV6-5 to TRBJ1-2; D possibly corresponds to TRBD1 (5 bases). The CDR3 has 13 residues. Germline CDR1 is MNHEY and CDR2 is SVGAGI. Deletions cut 6 bases from V and 3 bases from J, with 11 bases between. CDR3 loop: CASRNGGDYGYTF. The CDR3 region has the DNA TGTGCCAGCAGAAACGGGGGGGACTATGGCTACACCTTC.

The chain carries TRBV10-1 and TRBJ2-7, with 7 bases that match TRBD2. The CDR3 contains 13 residues. Germline CDR1 is WNHNN and CDR2 is SYGVQD (reference sequence). Unmatched junction bases numbered 5, after V lost 4 bases and J lost 5 bases. The CDR3 loop is CASSATSSNEQYF. The CDR3 region has the DNA TGCGCCAGCAGTGCGACTAGCAGCAACGAGCAGTACTTC.

This chain links TRBV7-9 with TRBJ2-1, with D unclear. V was trimmed by 5 bases and J by 9 bases, leaving 17 bases between them. CDR1 is SEHNR, CDR2 FQNEAQ, per germline (reference sequence). This CDR3 has 14 amino acids. CDR3 in DNA: TGTGCCAGCAGCCCCTCAACTCTAGTGGGTGAGCAGTTCTTC. Protein sequence: CASSPSTLVGEQFF.

V usage is TRBV20-1 and J usage is TRBJ2-7, with TRBD1 matching 10 bases. The CDR3 spans 15 residues. Germline values: CDR1 DFQATT, CDR2 SNEGSKA (reference sequence). The V gene end was trimmed by 3 bases and the J gene end by 7 bases; junction bases not matched to a gene: 12. The CDR3 protein is CSASNKGQGTREQYF. Here the CDR3 DNA reads TGCAGTGCTAGTAACAAGGGACAGGGGACTCGAGAGCAGTACTTC.

The V and J genes are TRBV12-3 or TRBV12-4 and TRBJ1-2, with D unresolved. This CDR3 region has 13 residues. V was shortened by 1 base and J by 4 bases, with 7 bases between the two germline ends. CDR3 sequence: CASSLEQFYGYTF. DNA of the CDR3: TGTGCCAGCAGTTTAGAACAGTTCTATGGCTACACCTTC.

This clone was found a few times. The chain links TRBV10-3 to TRBJ1-2; 8 bases map to TRBD1. The V gene end was trimmed by 9 bases and the J gene end by 0 bases; junction bases not matched to a gene: 3. The CDR3 loop spans 13 amino acids. Germline CDR1 and CDR2: ENHRY and SYGVKD. The CDR3 is CAIGQGANYGYTF. As DNA, the CDR3 is TGTGCCATAGGACAGGGTGCTAACTATGGCTACACCTTC.